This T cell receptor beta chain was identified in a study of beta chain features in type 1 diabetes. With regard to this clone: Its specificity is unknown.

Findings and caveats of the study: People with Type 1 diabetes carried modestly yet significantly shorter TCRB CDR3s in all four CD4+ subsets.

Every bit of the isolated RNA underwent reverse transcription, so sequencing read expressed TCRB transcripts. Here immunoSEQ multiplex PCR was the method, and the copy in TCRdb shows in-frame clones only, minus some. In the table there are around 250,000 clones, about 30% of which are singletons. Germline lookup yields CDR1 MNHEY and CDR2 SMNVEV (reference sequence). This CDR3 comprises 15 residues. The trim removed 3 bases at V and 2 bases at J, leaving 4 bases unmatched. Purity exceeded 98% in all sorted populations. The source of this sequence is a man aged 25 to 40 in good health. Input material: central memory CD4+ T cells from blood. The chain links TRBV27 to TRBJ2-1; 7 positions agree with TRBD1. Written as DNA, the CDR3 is TGTGCCAGCAGTTTCGACAGGGAGACCTACAATGAGCAGTTCTTC. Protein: CASSFDRETYNEQFF.